This TCR beta chain was sequenced during a study of cytomegalovirus exposure and HLA in healthy donors. General study results and limits: In an earlier analysis, most TCR beta V segments were productive about 87% or about 30% of the time. Testing in vitro showed a few CMV-associated chains specific for CMV antigens. In a later analysis, a missense DCLRE1C variant was linked to TCR beta V- and J-gene trimming. Analyses of presence and absence presupposed an approximately uniform sequencing depth across donors.

PCR amplification relied on 60 Vbeta primers (plus 13 Jbeta primers). Sequencing was performed with immunoSEQ multiplex PCR; in TCRdb, only in-frame clones are kept and a portion is missing. Seen here are over 100,000 clones, 74% observed once, and the top ten hold roughly 7.5%. Per germline, CDR1 LNHDA and CDR2 SQIVND (reference sequence). There are 15 residues in the CDR3. V was cut by 8 bases and J by 1 base, with 15 bases left in between. Worth noting for this clone: Its target is unknown.

This sequence was found in a male donor in good health and CMV-seronegative. The chain has TRBV19 and TRBJ1-5, with D unclear. Sample: PBMCs. The CDR3 sequence: CASQPLGESNQPQHF. The DNA of the CDR3 is TGTGCCAGTCAACCCCTGGGCGAAAGCAATCAGCCCCAGCATTTT.